Below are 24 T cell receptor beta chains sequenced from a single sample in a study of blood T cell repertoires in COVID-19. Clones were read by immunoSEQ multiplex PCR, and TCRdb kept only the in-frame ones, dropping some. Of 250,000 or so clones in the sample, over 80% were seen once. Sequenced input: PBMCs or T cells enriched from blood (not recorded which). The receptors originated from a woman in her thirties with acute COVID-19.

The chain couples TRBV29-1 to TRBJ2-1; no clear D. With 2 bases removed from V and 7 bases from J, the gap between germline ends came to 12 bases. CDR3 length: 13 residues. Germline assignment: CDR1 SQVTM and CDR2 ANQGSEA. CDR3 amino acids: CSVESGLENEQFF. In nucleotides, the CDR3 is TGCAGCGTTGAATCGGGTCTGGAAAATGAGCAGTTCTTC.

The chain joins TRBV5-4 to TRBJ2-7, with unresolved D. Trimming removed 0 bases from V and 4 bases from J, with 11 bases in between. In germline, CDR1 is SGHNT, CDR2 YYREEE (reference sequence). The CDR3 is made up of 14 amino acids. CDR3 bases: TGTGCCAGCAGCTTGGGACTTGAGGCTTACGAGCAGTACTTC. Its protein is CASSLGLEAYEQYF.

This chain uses TRBV29-1 with TRBJ2-1; 7 positions agree with TRBD2. This CDR3 spans 17 amino acids. After removal of 3 bases from V and 2 bases from J, the junction contained 13 bases not matched to a gene. Germline loops: CDR1 SQVTM, CDR2 ANQGSEA. CDR3 in amino acids: CSVDDRYAGDTYNEQFF. The CDR3 nucleotides read TGCAGCGTTGATGATAGGTACGCGGGAGACACCTACAATGAGCAGTTCTTC.

This chain joins TRBV19 and TRBJ2-1, with D unresolved. The germline gives CDR1 LNHDA, CDR2 SQIVND (reference sequence). The CDR3 extends over 13 amino acids. V lost 3 bases and J lost 7, with 10 bases in between. In DNA form, the CDR3 reads TGTGCCAGTAGTATTACAAGTTCGAATGAGCAGTTCTTC. Its translation is CASSITSSNEQFF.

V is TRBV24-1 and J is TRBJ2-5; D is uncertain. The length of the CDR3 is 15 residues. The V gene lost 0 bases and the J gene lost 1 base, with 8 bases spanning the gap. Germline loops: CDR1 KGHDR, CDR2 SFDVKD. The CDR3 loop reads CATSDLTRLQETQYF. The CDR3 nucleotides are TGTGCCACCAGTGATTTGACAAGACTCCAAGAGACCCAGTACTTC.

The table lists this clone with a few counts. The chain recombines TRBV5-1 with TRBJ1-2; 10 nucleotides agree with TRBD1. V lost 0 bases to trimming and J lost 4 bases; unmatched junction nucleotides: 6. CDR1 and CDR2 (germline): SGHRS, YFSETQ. This CDR3 contains 16 residues. The chain's CDR3 is CASSLEPGTGAYGYTF. Here the CDR3 DNA reads TGCGCCAGCAGCTTGGAGCCCGGGACAGGGGCCTATGGCTACACCTTC.

The chain employs TRBV7-9 and TRBJ2-1, with 9 bases that match TRBD2. This CDR3 is 13 amino acids long. Germline CDR1 reads SEHNR; CDR2 reads FQNEAQ (reference sequence). J lost 10 bases, V lost 8 bases, and 9 bases had no gene match. In DNA form, the CDR3 reads TGTGCCAGCCGTAGCGGGAGCCTTCGGGAGCAGTTCTTC. It encodes CASRSGSLREQFF.

The genes are TRBV2 and TRBJ2-2; 7 nucleotides align to TRBD1. The germline V gene has CDR1 SNHLY and CDR2 FYNNEI. The CDR3 is 16 residues long. V gave up 0 bases and J gave up 7 bases; unmatched junction bases: 8. The CDR3 sequence: CASSEALVGGGGELFF. The CDR3 DNA reads TGTGCCAGCAGTGAAGCGTTAGTAGGGGGCGGCGGGGAGCTGTTTTTT. The full variable domain, completed using reference TRBV2 and TRBJ2-2, is EPEVTQTPSHQVTQMGQEVILRCVPISNHLYFYWYRQILGQKVEFLVSFYNNEISEKSEIFDDQFSVERPDGSNFTLKIRSTKLEDSAMYFCASSEALVGGGGELFFGEGSRLTVL.

The V and J genes are TRBV6-5 and TRBJ1-6; 7 bases agree with TRBD1. The CDR3 has 15 amino acids. V shed 6 bases, J shed 7 bases, and the junction held 9 bases outside the gene matches. Germline V gives CDR1 MNHEY, CDR2 SVGAGI. The CDR3 nucleotides read TGTGCCAGCAGCACACAGGGGCCGGGGAATTCACCCCTCCACTTT. This codes for CASSTQGPGNSPLHF.

This clone was observed a handful of times. The chain is built from TRBV7-2 and TRBJ2-7; 8 bases fit TRBD2. The CDR3 is 14 residues long. Germline values: CDR1 SGHTA, CDR2 FQGNSA. After removal of 5 bases from V and 2 bases from J, the junction contained 5 bases not matched to a gene. The CDR3 DNA reads as TGTGCCAGCAGCCGGACTAGCTTAGCCTACGAGCAGTACTTC. Translating it yields CASSRTSLAYEQYF. The whole variable domain, filled in from reference TRBV7-2 and TRBJ2-7, reads GAGVSQSPSNKVTEKGKDVELRCDPISGHTALYWYRQSLGQGLEFLIYFQGNSAPDKSGLPSDRFSAERTGGSVSTLTIQRTQQEDSAVYLCASSRTSLAYEQYFGPGTRLTVT.

This chain joins TRBV2 and TRBJ2-7; 10 positions agree with TRBD2. The V segment lost 2 bases and the J segment 2 bases; nucleotides outside the gene matches: 9. The CDR3 runs 17 residues. CDR1 and CDR2 (germline): SNHLY, FYNNEI. DNA of the CDR3: TGTGCCAGCAGTGAATCGGCTAGCGGGAGTAGGACCTACGAGCAGTACTTC. Translation: CASSESASGSRTYEQYF.

A single count supports this clone. The chain is built from TRBV5-1 and TRBJ1-3, with D possibly being TRBD1 (5 bases). Germline values: CDR1 SGHRS, CDR2 YFSETQ. The CDR3 length is 13 residues. V gave up 4 bases and J gave up 8 bases, with 13 bases separating them. The CDR3 DNA reads as TGCGCCAGCAGCCCCGGTTGGGGGGACACCATATATTTT. This gives the protein CASSPGWGDTIYF.

V is TRBV3-1 (or the pseudogene TRBV3-2) and J is TRBJ2-7; no firm D call. Between the trimmed V and J ends, which lost 2 bases and 3 bases, there was a span of 8 bases. The CDR3 covers 13 residues. From germline, CDR1 is LGHDT and CDR2 YNNKEL (reference sequence). The CDR3 here is CASSQSRSYEQYF. CDR3 nucleotides: TGTGCCAGCAGCCAATCTCGCAGCTACGAGCAGTACTTC.

This clone was recorded once. This chain connects TRBV6-5 to TRBJ1-5; 7 nucleotides align to TRBD1. Unmatched junction bases numbered 8, after V lost 6 bases and J lost 6 bases. The CDR3 covers 14 residues. Germline values: CDR1 MNHEY, CDR2 SVGAGI. CDR3 amino acids: CASRYDRESQPQHF. The CDR3 DNA reads TGTGCCAGCAGATACGACAGGGAGAGTCAGCCCCAGCATTTT.

The chain recombines TRBV11-2 with TRBJ2-7; 7 bases align to TRBD1. V trimming: 1 base; J trimming: 6 bases; junction bases outside the gene matches: 6. This CDR3 is 14 amino acids long. The germline gives CDR1 SGHAT, CDR2 FQNNGV. CDR3 sequence reads: CASSLVLQGSEQYF. CDR3 sequence (DNA): TGTGCCAGCAGCTTAGTGTTACAGGGGAGCGAGCAGTACTTC.

The V gene is TRBV11-1, the J gene TRBJ2-7; 7 nucleotides match TRBD1. Per the germline V gene, CDR1 is SGHAT and CDR2 is FQDESV (reference sequence). CDR3 length equals 12 residues. V shed 3 bases and J 5 bases; nucleotides not matched to a gene: 1. The CDR3 DNA is TGTGCCAGCAGCTTGACAGGGAACGAGCAGTACTTC. Its translation: CASSLTGNEQYF. The full variable domain, in which reference TRBV11-1 and TRBJ2-7 provide the parts outside the CDR3, is EAEVAQSPRYKITEKSQAVAFWCDPISGHATLYWYRQILGQGPELLVQFQDESVVDDSQLPKDRFSAERLKGVDSTLKIQPAELGDSAMYLCASSLTGNEQYFGPGTRLTVT.

In its sample, this clone was seen once. The chain uses TRBV9 and TRBJ2-2; 11 nucleotides align to TRBD2. From germline, CDR1 is SGDLS and CDR2 YYNGEE. CDR3 size: 16 residues. Unmatched junction bases numbered 4, after V lost 3 bases and J lost 3 bases. The CDR3 sequence is CASSDLAGGHTGELFF. The CDR3 coding sequence is TGTGCCAGCAGCGACCTAGCGGGAGGACACACCGGGGAGCTGTTTTTT.

The rearrangement uses TRBV5-4 and TRBJ2-3; 9 bases are a match to TRBD1. CDR1 is SGHNT, CDR2 YYREEE, per germline (reference sequence). V shed 4 bases and J 6 bases; nucleotides not matched to a gene: 12. The CDR3 loop spans 16 amino acids. The CDR3 DNA sequence: TGTGCCAGCAGCACACGGACAGGGGATTTAGCGGATACGCAGTATTTT. This sequence encodes CASSTRTGDLADTQYF.

The chain joins TRBV4-1 to TRBJ2-7; 7 bases agree with TRBD1. Germline V gives CDR1 MGHRA, CDR2 YSYEKL. CDR3 size: 15 residues. The V gene end was trimmed by 0 bases and the J gene end by 1 base; junction bases not matched to a gene: 3. CDR3 residues: CASSQEAGGSYEQYF. The CDR3 nucleotides read TGCGCCAGCAGCCAAGAGGCAGGGGGTTCCTACGAGCAGTACTTC.

DNA for the CDR3: TGTGCCAGCAGTTTCTCCCTGTCTCCAACTAATGAAAAACTGTTTTTT. This encodes CASSFSLSPTNEKLFF. The chain employs TRBV28 and TRBJ1-4; the D is unclear. V shed 3 bases and J shed 0 bases, with 11 bases lying between them. Germline V gene lookup returns CDR1 MDHEN and CDR2 SYDVKM. The CDR3 consists of 16 residues.

This chain uses TRBV28 with TRBJ1-5; D perhaps matches TRBD1 (6 bases). This CDR3 has 12 residues. V dropped 4 bases and J dropped 11 bases, with 12 bases sitting between them. The germline CDR1 and CDR2 sequences are MDHEN and SYDVKM. The CDR3 region has the DNA TGTGCCAGCAGTTACAGGGTAGGATCCCAGCATTTT. Translating gives CASSYRVGSQHF.

The chain links TRBV27 to TRBJ1-5, with unresolved D. Germline V gene data show CDR1 as MNHEY and CDR2 as SMNVEV (reference sequence). The CDR3 contains 14 residues. Trimming took off 5 bases at V and 0 bases at J, with 8 bases between the two ends. CDR3 sequence reads: CASSRIYSNQPQHF. The CDR3 coding sequence is TGTGCCAGCAGTCGAATCTATAGCAATCAGCCCCAGCATTTT.

This clone was recorded a few times. J is TRBJ1-1 and V is TRBV7-2, with D possibly being TRBD1 (6 bases). CDR3 size: 15 residues. Germline CDR1 SGHTA, CDR2 FQGNSA. V lost 5 bases, J lost 6 bases, and 19 bases lay in between. DNA of the CDR3: TGTGCCAGCAGCGAAAGTTTCACAGGGTACGCTGAAGCTTTCTTT. It translates to CASSESFTGYAEAFF.

The V call is TRBV18, the J call TRBJ2-1, with D tentatively TRBD1 (5 bases). CDR3 length equals 18 residues. Trimming removed 4 bases at V and 0 bases at J, with 19 bases between. The V gene's germline CDR1 is KGHSH and CDR2 LQKENI. The DNA for the CDR3 is TGTGCCAGCTCACGGAGCGTGACAGAAAAAGGCTCCTACAATGAGCAGTTCTTC. It encodes CASSRSVTEKGSYNEQFF.